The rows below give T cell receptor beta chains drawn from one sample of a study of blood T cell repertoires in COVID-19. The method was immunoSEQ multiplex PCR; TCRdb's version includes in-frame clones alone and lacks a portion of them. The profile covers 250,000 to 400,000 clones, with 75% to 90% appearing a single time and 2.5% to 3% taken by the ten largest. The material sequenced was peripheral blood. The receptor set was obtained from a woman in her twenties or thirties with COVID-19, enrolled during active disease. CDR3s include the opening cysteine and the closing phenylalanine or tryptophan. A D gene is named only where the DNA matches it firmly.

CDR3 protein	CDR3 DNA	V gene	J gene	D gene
CASSLVGTSGANEQFF	TGTGCCAGCAGCTTAGTGGGGACTAGCGGAGCCAATGAGCAGTTCTTC	TRBV11-3	TRBJ2-1	TRBD2
CASSWTGLAGGDSYEQYF	TGCGCCAGCAGCTGGACGGGACTAGCGGGAGGGGACTCCTACGAGCAGTACTTC	TRBV5-1	TRBJ2-7	TRBD2
CASSYSNRGYYGYTF	TGTGCCAGCAGTTACTCGAATAGGGGGTACTATGGCTACACCTTC	TRBV6-5	TRBJ1-2	-
CASGRSDEAFF	TGTGCCAGCGGGAGGTCGGATGAAGCTTTCTTT	TRBV6-5	TRBJ1-1	-
CASSLAGPYEQYF	TGTGCCAGCAGCTTAGCGGGTCCCTACGAGCAGTACTTC	TRBV5-6	TRBJ2-7	-
CASSFVSGRAGELFF	TGTGCCAGCAGCTTTGTTAGCGGGAGAGCCGGGGAGCTGTTTTTT	TRBV5-5	TRBJ2-2	TRBD2
CASSMGTLNTGELFF	TGTGCCAGTAGTATGGGGACACTTAACACCGGGGAGCTGTTTTTT	TRBV19	TRBJ2-2	-
CASRWQDGFEIGYTF	TGTGCCAGTAGATGGCAAGACGGGTTTGAGATCGGCTACACCTTC	TRBV19	TRBJ1-2	-
CASSLSSLGGNIQYF	TGTGCCAGCAGTTTATCTAGCCTGGGGGGGAACATTCAGTACTTC	TRBV27	TRBJ2-4	TRBD2
CAWSVPDYGYTF	TGTGCCTGGAGTGTACCAGACTATGGCTACACCTTC	TRBV30	TRBJ1-2	-